These T cell receptor beta chains were read from a single sample in a study of T-cell reconstitution after alpha-beta-depleted transplantation in children. MiXCR, run by TCRdb on the PCR reads, gives a single entry per CDR3 protein. The sample lists hundreds of thousands of distinct CDR3 sequences; about an eighth were seen once. Sample: PBMCs, taken before TCRalphabeta/CD19-depleted stem cell transplant. The receptors were gathered from a girl aged 2 to 10 with congenital amegakaryocytic thrombocytopenia, due to receive a stem cell transplant. Both conserved end residues are part of each CDR3. The D gene is left open where the match is weak. The size field is filled for only some rows; it gives once, few, many or a size class.

j_call d_call cdr3_length v_call clone_size cdr3_nt cdr3_aa
TRBJ2-3 TRBD2 15 TRBV5-1 many TGCGCCAGCAGCTTCCTGGGACTAGCTTTAGATACGCAGTATTTT CASSFLGLALDTQYF
TRBJ2-1 TRBD2 17 TRBV14 . TGTGCCAGCAGCCAAGGAGGTAGCGGGAAGCTCACCAATGAGCAGTTCTTC CASSQGGSGKLTNEQFF
TRBJ2-1 . 15 TRBV7-9 . TGTGCCAGCAGCTTAGCGCTCGGAGGGGACAATGAGCAGTTCTTC CASSLALGGDNEQFF
TRBJ2-1 TRBD2 14 TRBV20-1 many TGCAGTGCTGCCCTAGCGGGAGGACTAGCTGAGCAGTTCTTC CSAALAGGLAEQFF
TRBJ2-1 . 13 TRBV7-2 few TGTGCCAGCAGCCCGGTTCCCTACAATGAGCAGTTCTTC CASSPVPYNEQFF
TRBJ2-1 TRBD2 14 TRBV9 few TGTGCCAGCAGCGTAGGAGCGGGAGTCAGTGAGCAGTTCTTC CASSVGAGVSEQFF
TRBJ2-7 TRBD2 16 TRBV20-1 once TGCAGTGCTGGAGAGGGGCGCGGGAGAGTTAGCCACGAGCAGTACTTC CSAGEGRGRVSHEQYF
TRBJ2-7 . 13 TRBV7-2 many TGTGCCAGCAGCTTAGGGAGCCGGTACGAGCAGTACTTC CASSLGSRYEQYF
TRBJ2-7 . 14 TRBV5-1 many TGCGCCAGCAGCTTGTCGATAGAATTCTACGAGCAGTACTTC CASSLSIEFYEQYF
TRBJ2-1 . 14 TRBV2 . TGTGCCAGCATTCCTGGGAGCTACTACAATGAGCAGTTCTTC CASIPGSYYNEQFF
TRBJ2-7 TRBD2 16 TRBV5-1 few TGCGCCAGCAGCTTGGATCTAGCGGCACCATCCTACGAGCAGTACTTC CASSLDLAAPSYEQYF
TRBJ1-3 . 12 TRBV10-3 many TGTGCCATCAGTGAAACCGGAAACACCATATATTTT CAISETGNTIYF
TRBJ2-3 TRBD2 16 TRBV5-1 few TGCGCCAGCAGCCCCCGGGGGGATCTGCACACAGATACGCAGTATTTT CASSPRGDLHTDTQYF
TRBJ2-7 . 12 TRBV20-1 many TGCAGTGGGACGGGACACTCCTACGAGCAGTACTTC CSGTGHSYEQYF
TRBJ2-1 TRBD2 15 TRBV5-5 . TGTGCCAGCAGCTTCGAATTAGCGGGAGTTTATGAGCAGTTCTTC CASSFELAGVYEQFF
TRBJ2-1 TRBD2 13 TRBV20-1 . TGCAGTGCAGGGACTAGCGGTTACAATGAGCAGCTCTTC CSAGTSGYNEQLF
TRBJ2-5 . 15 TRBV2 . TGTGCCAGCAGTGAAGCAAAACTTCCCAGGGAGACCCAGTACTTC CASSEAKLPRETQYF
TRBJ1-1 . 15 TRBV5-5 few TGTGCCAGCAGCTTACTGGGTTGGATGAACACTGAAGCTTTCTTT CASSLLGWMNTEAFF
TRBJ2-7 . 17 TRBV4-1 many TGCGCCAGCAGCCAGGAGCTTCAGGGTTATCCCCCCTACGAGCAGTACTTC CASSQELQGYPPYEQYF
TRBJ2-7 TRBD2 16 TRBV4-2 many TGTGCCAGCAGCCAAGAAGAGCGGGAGGACATGTACGAGCAGTACTTC CASSQEEREDMYEQYF
TRBJ2-1 . 11 TRBV20-1 many TGCAGTGCCATCAGTGTCTATGAGCAGTTCTTC CSAISVYEQFF
TRBJ2-7 TRBD1 13 TRBV5-1 many TGCGCCAGCAGGTGGGACAGCCCCTACGAGCAGTACTTC CASRWDSPYEQYF
TRBJ2-1 TRBD2 13 TRBV7-6 many TGTGCCAGCAGCCCGACGACTAGCTATGAGCAGTTCTTC CASSPTTSYEQFF
TRBJ2-6 . 15 TRBV19 . TGTGCCACCACTCAGGTAACCTCTGGGGCCAACGTCCTGACTTTC CATTQVTSGANVLTF
TRBJ2-3 TRBD2 17 TRBV7-6 . TGTGCCAGCAGCTTGGGACTAGCGGGAGGCCCCAGGGATACGCAGTATTTT CASSLGLAGGPRDTQYF
TRBJ1-2 . 13 TRBV12-3/TRBV12-4 many TGTGCCAGCAGTCGACGGATTTACTATGGCTACACCTTC CASSRRIYYGYTF
TRBJ2-3 . 18 TRBV20-1 many TGCAGTGCTATCTTTCGGCGGGCTAGGGATTTGGGGCCAGATACGCAGTATTTT CSAIFRRARDLGPDTQYF
TRBJ2-4 TRBD2 13 TRBV5-1 many TGCGCCAGCAGCTTGGCTAGCGGGAGGGATCAGTACTTC CASSLASGRDQYF
TRBJ2-1 TRBD2 16 TRBV4-2 . TGTGCCAGCAGACCAAGAGGGACTAGCGGTTACAATGAGCAGTTCTTC CASRPRGTSGYNEQFF
TRBJ2-1 . 13 TRBV29-1 many TGCAGCGTTGAGGGCTGGACCTACAATGAGCAGTTCTTC CSVEGWTYNEQFF
TRBJ2-3 . 14 TRBV7-6 many TGTGCCAGCAGCAAAATTAGCAGCCAGGATACGCAGTATTTT CASSKISSQDTQYF
TRBJ2-7 TRBD1 15 TRBV10-3 . TGTGCCATCAGTACCGGGACAGGGGAATCCTACGAGCAGTACTTC CAISTGTGESYEQYF
TRBJ2-7 TRBD2 15 TRBV20-1 . TGCAGTGCTAGACCGGGGACTAGCGGGAGGGCCGAGCAGTACTTC CSARPGTSGRAEQYF
TRBJ2-3 . 9 TRBV9 many TGTGCCAGCGGGGATACGCAGTATTTT CASGDTQYF
TRBJ2-6 . 16 TRBV5-1 few TGCGCCAGCAGCTTGGGGGCAATCTCTGGGGCCAACGTCCTGACTTTC CASSLGAISGANVLTF
TRBJ2-3 . 14 TRBV5-1 many TGCGCCAGCAGCTTGGTTCAGCGGGCAGATACGCAGTATTTT CASSLVQRADTQYF
TRBJ2-7 TRBD2 14 TRBV5-1 many TGCGCCAGCAGCTTGGCAGCGGGAGGATACGAGCAGTACTTC CASSLAAGGYEQYF
TRBJ2-3 TRBD1 16 TRBV5-1 few TGCGCCAGCAGCTCCCGACAGGGTCCTCAACCGGATACGCAGTATTTT CASSSRQGPQPDTQYF
TRBJ1-1 . 14 TRBV29-1 few TGCAGCGTCGCCCCCGGGACGGTGAACACTGAAGCTTTCTTT CSVAPGTVNTEAFF
TRBJ1-6 . 12 TRBV12-5 many TGTGCTAGTAGGGTCAAGGGTTCACCCCTCCACTTT CASRVKGSPLHF
TRBJ2-1 TRBD2 17 TRBV5-1 many TGCGCCAGCATCCGCGACTCCGGGACTAGCGGCTACAATGAGCAGTTCTTC CASIRDSGTSGYNEQFF
TRBJ2-4 . 14 TRBV5-1 few TGCGCCAGCAGCTTGGGCGGCCTAGCAAGTATTCAGTACTTC CASSLGGLASIQYF
TRBJ2-3 . 16 TRBV11-2 . TGTGCCAGCAGCTGGGCGGTCTGGAGCAGCACAGATACGCAGTATTTT CASSWAVWSSTDTQYF
TRBJ2-7 TRBD1 16 TRBV4-1 . TGCGCCAGCAGCCAGGGGACAGGGGGGAGAATATACGAGCAGTACTTC CASSQGTGGRIYEQYF
TRBJ2-1 . 13 TRBV9 few TGTGCCAGCAGCGGGGTCACCTACAATGAGCAGTTCTTC CASSGVTYNEQFF
TRBJ2-6 . 14 TRBV19 . TGTGCCAGTACGCTCTGGACTGGGGCCAACGTCCTGACTTTC CASTLWTGANVLTF
TRBJ2-1 TRBD2 13 TRBV20-1 few TGCAGTGCTAGGACTAGCGGGACCCATGAGCAGTTCTTC CSARTSGTHEQFF
TRBJ2-7 . 15 TRBV7-8 . TGTGCCAGCAGCTCCTCAGCCTCTAGCTCCTACGAGCAGTACTTC CASSSSASSSYEQYF
TRBJ2-1 TRBD2 17 TRBV6-1 many TGTGCCAGCAGCAACTACGGCCTAGCGGAAATATACAATGAGCAGTTCTTC CASSNYGLAEIYNEQFF
TRBJ2-3 . 16 TRBV29-1 few TGCAGCGTTGAAGTGTGGGTAGCGAGCGGCCCAGATACGCAGTATTTT CSVEVWVASGPDTQYF
TRBJ1-2 TRBD1 14 TRBV20-1 many TGCAGTGCGGTATACGGGACAGCTCGTCTTGGCTACACCTTC CSAVYGTARLGYTF
TRBJ1-5 . 13 TRBV5-5 few TGTGCCAGCAGCTTGGTTCGGGATCAGCCCCAGCATTTT CASSLVRDQPQHF
TRBJ2-7 TRBD2 15 TRBV19 . TGTGCCAGTAGTACTCTAGCGGGAGGTCCGTACGAGCAGTACTTC CASSTLAGGPYEQYF